The text below deals with one T cell receptor (beta chain). The assay was immunoSEQ multiplex PCR, and TCRdb's table has in-frame clones only and misses some. This sample carries around 260,000 clones, less than 90% of them seen once, and the ten largest clones take 4.2%. The record originates from a study of blood T cell repertoires in COVID-19. Study overall: Nucleic acid was either cDNA or gDNA, and it came from T cells, B-cell-depleted T cells, or PBMCs.

V was pared by 2 bases and J by 0 bases, with 17 bases between. This CDR3 has 18 residues. Germline V gene lookup returns CDR1 SGHTA and CDR2 FQGNSA. This chain links TRBV7-2 with TRBJ2-1; TRBD2 is a possible D gene (5 bases). Sequences were obtained from peripheral blood. The sequence was obtained from a man aged 55 to 69 with acute or convalescent COVID-19. The CDR3 loop reads CASSLTADSLSSYNEQFF. The CDR3 bases are TGTGCCAGCAGCTTAACAGCGGACTCCCTTAGCTCCTACAATGAGCAGTTCTTC.